Listed below are T cell receptor beta chains from one sample, sequenced in a study of T cells in Graves' hyperthyroidism and ophthalmopathy. In TCRdb, the multiplex PCR reads were re-called with MiXCR into one record per CDR3 protein. The sample contains hundreds of thousands of distinct CDR3 sequences, around 14% of which appear only once. Sequenced material: blood. The receptors shown here come from a woman between 18 and 29 years old with Graves' hyperthyroidism. Both conserved end residues are part of each CDR3. Fields, in order: V gene, CDR3 protein.

v_gene: TRBV20-1
CDR3aa: CSAGVGQRLNYEQYF

v_gene: TRBV6-2/TRBV6-3
CDR3aa: CASSYFTPTTSGRPGEQYF

v_gene: TRBV6-1
CDR3aa: CATLHRITSTDTQYF

v_gene: TRBV28
CDR3aa: CASSLYPDSLHTEAFF

v_gene: TRBV6-5
CDR3aa: CASSYSASGGALGTQYF

v_gene: TRBV4-1
CDR3aa: CASSHNPRRQAQETQYF

v_gene: TRBV12-3/TRBV12-4
CDR3aa: CASTPSEVSNQPQHF

v_gene: TRBV20-1
CDR3aa: CSARDIAEPRNEQFF

v_gene: TRBV19
CDR3aa: CASTSRDRPYEQYF

v_gene: TRBV7-6
CDR3aa: CASSSGDRGNTEAFF

v_gene: TRBV28
CDR3aa: CASVGGFRTQETQYF

v_gene: TRBV7-2
CDR3aa: CASSLGEGGSPLHF

v_gene: TRBV28
CDR3aa: CASRPAGMSFNEQYF

v_gene: TRBV6-2/TRBV6-3
CDR3aa: CASSYRAGGVENTGELFF

v_gene: TRBV28
CDR3aa: CASSPHETNEKLFF

v_gene: TRBV6-5
CDR3aa: CASSYSDVGSYEQYF

v_gene: TRBV12-3/TRBV12-4
CDR3aa: CAGRQGVSGELFF

v_gene: TRBV2
CDR3aa: CASSEDGTTYEQYF

v_gene: TRBV3-1
CDR3aa: CASSEQGVSSGNTIYF

v_gene: TRBV3-1
CDR3aa: CASSQDGAVRVISEAFF

v_gene: TRBV11-2
CDR3aa: CASSSGTAESWFADTQYF

v_gene: TRBV4-2
CDR3aa: CASSQSGIMGEQYF

v_gene: TRBV7-2
CDR3aa: CASSSHGTGTQYF

v_gene: TRBV19
CDR3aa: CASSDRGAHSGNTIYF

v_gene: TRBV13
CDR3aa: CASSLRQSSYEQYF

v_gene: TRBV5-1
CDR3aa: CASSLEGGRNEQFF

v_gene: TRBV28
CDR3aa: CASRLGLVGTGELFF

v_gene: TRBV4-2
CDR3aa: CASSQESGLAGGRGYNEQFF

v_gene: TRBV2
CDR3aa: CASSEQGLIVYSPLHF

v_gene: TRBV7-8
CDR3aa: CASSLHPMNTEAFF

v_gene: TRBV2
CDR3aa: CASSHGQGIQETRYF

v_gene: TRBV5-6
CDR3aa: CASSLGQGRPEQYF

v_gene: TRBV7-9
CDR3aa: CASSQLPGDTEAFF

v_gene: TRBV7-9
CDR3aa: CASSLERWLSGNTIYF